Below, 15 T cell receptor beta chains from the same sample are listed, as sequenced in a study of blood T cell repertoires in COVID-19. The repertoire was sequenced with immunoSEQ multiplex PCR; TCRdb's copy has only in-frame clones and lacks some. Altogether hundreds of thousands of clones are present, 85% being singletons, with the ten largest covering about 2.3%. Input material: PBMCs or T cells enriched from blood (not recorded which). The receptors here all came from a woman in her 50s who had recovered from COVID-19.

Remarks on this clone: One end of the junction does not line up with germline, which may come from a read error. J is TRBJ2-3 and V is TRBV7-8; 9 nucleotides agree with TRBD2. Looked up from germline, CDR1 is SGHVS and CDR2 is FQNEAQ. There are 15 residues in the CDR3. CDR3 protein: CASTLAGARTDTQYF. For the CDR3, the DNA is TGTGCCAGCACCTTAGCGGGAGCACGCACAGATACGCAGTATTTT.

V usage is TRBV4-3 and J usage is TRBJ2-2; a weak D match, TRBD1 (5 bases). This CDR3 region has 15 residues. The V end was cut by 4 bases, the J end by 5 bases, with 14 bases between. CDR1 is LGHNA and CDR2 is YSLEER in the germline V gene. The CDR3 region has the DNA TGCGCCAGCAGCCGCATACAGGCTAAGACCGGGGAGCTGTTTTTT. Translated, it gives CASSRIQAKTGELFF.

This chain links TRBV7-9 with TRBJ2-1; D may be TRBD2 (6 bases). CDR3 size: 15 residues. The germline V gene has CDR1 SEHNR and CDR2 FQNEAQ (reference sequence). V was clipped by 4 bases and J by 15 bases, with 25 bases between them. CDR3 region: CASSSEVGVEGHRFF. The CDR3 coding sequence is TGTGCCAGCAGCTCCGAGGTAGGGGTGGAGGGTCACCGGTTCTTC. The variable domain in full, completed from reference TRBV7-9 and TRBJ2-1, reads DTGVSQNPRHKITKRGQNVTFRCDPISEHNRLYWYRQTLGQGPEFLTYFQNEAQLEKSRLLSDRFSAERPKGSFSTLEIQRTEQGDSAMYLCASSSEVGVEGHRFFGPGTRLTVL.

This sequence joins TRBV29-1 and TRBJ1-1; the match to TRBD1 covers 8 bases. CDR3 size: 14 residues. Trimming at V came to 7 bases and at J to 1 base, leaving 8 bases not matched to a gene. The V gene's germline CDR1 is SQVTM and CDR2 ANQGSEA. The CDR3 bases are TGCAGCGCCAACGGAGGGACAGGGAACACTGAAGCTTTCTTT. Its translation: CSANGGTGNTEAFF.

CDR3 sequence: CAWSVGQLQNEKLFF. The DNA of the CDR3 is TGTGCCTGGAGTGTAGGACAGCTTCAAAATGAAAAACTGTTTTTT. This chain uses TRBV30 with TRBJ1-4; D perhaps matches TRBD1 (6 bases). Germline CDR1 reads GTSNPN; CDR2 reads SVGIG (reference sequence). This CDR3 spans 15 amino acids. V gave up 0 bases and J gave up 5 bases, with 13 bases separating them.

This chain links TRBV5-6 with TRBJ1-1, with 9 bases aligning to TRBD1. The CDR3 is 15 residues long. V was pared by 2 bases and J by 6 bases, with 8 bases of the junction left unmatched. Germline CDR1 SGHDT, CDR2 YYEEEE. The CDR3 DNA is TGTGCCAGCAGCTTAGATCGACAGGGGGGTGCTGAAGCTTTCTTT. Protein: CASSLDRQGGAEAFF.

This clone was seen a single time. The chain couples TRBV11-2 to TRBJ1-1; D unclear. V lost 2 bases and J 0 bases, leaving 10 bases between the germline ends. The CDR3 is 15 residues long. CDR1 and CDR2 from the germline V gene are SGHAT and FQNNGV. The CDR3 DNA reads TGTGCCAGCAGCTTAACAGTAGGAATGAACACTGAAGCTTTCTTT. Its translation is CASSLTVGMNTEAFF.

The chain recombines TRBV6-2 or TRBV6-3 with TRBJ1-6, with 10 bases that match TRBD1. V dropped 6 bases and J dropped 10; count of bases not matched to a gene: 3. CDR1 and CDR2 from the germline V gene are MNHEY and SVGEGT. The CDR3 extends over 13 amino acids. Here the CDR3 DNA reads TGTGCCAGCAGCCTGGGACAGGGGTCACCCCTCCACTTT. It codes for CASSLGQGSPLHF.

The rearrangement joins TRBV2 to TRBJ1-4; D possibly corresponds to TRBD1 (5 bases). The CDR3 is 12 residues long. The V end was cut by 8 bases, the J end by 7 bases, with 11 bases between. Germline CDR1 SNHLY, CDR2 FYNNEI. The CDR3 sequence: CASGAIAEKLFF. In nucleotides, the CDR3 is TGTGCCAGCGGGGCCATCGCTGAAAAACTGTTTTTT.

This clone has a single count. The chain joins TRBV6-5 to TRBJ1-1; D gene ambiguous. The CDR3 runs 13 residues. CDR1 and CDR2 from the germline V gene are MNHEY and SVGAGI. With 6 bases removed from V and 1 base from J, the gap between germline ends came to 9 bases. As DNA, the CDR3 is TGTGCCAGCAGGGCAGGTCAGAACACTGAAGCTTTCTTT. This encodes CASRAGQNTEAFF.

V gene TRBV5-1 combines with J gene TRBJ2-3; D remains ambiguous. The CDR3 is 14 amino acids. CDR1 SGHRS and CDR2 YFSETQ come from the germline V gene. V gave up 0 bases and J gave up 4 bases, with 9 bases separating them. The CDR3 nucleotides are TGCGCCAGCAGCTTGGACGTTGGGCCAGATACGCAGTATTTT. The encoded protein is CASSLDVGPDTQYF.

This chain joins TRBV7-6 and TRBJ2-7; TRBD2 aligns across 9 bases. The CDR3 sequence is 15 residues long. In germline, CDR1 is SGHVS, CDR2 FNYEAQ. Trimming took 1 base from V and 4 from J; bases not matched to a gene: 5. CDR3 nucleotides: TGTGCCAGCAGCTTAGGAAATAGCGGGAGATACGAGCAGTACTTC. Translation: CASSLGNSGRYEQYF.

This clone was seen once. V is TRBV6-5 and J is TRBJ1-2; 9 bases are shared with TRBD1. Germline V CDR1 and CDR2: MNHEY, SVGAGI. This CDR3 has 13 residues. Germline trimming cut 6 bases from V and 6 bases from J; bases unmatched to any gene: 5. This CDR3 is CASSRTGVDGYTF. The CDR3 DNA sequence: TGTGCCAGCAGCCGGACAGGGGTCGATGGCTACACCTTC.

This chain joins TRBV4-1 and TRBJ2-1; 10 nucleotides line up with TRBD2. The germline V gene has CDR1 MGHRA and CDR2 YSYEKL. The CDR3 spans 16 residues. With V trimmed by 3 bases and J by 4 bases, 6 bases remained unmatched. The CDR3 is CASSQGEAGGYNEQFF. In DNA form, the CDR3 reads TGCGCCAGCAGCCAGGGTGAAGCGGGGGGGTACAATGAGCAGTTCTTC.

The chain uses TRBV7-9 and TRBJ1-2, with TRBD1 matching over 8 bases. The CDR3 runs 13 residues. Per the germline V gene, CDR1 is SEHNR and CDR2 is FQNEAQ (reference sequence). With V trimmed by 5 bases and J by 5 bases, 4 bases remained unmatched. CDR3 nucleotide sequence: TGTGCCAGCAGCCAGGACAGGGTTTATGGCTACACCTTC. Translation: CASSQDRVYGYTF.